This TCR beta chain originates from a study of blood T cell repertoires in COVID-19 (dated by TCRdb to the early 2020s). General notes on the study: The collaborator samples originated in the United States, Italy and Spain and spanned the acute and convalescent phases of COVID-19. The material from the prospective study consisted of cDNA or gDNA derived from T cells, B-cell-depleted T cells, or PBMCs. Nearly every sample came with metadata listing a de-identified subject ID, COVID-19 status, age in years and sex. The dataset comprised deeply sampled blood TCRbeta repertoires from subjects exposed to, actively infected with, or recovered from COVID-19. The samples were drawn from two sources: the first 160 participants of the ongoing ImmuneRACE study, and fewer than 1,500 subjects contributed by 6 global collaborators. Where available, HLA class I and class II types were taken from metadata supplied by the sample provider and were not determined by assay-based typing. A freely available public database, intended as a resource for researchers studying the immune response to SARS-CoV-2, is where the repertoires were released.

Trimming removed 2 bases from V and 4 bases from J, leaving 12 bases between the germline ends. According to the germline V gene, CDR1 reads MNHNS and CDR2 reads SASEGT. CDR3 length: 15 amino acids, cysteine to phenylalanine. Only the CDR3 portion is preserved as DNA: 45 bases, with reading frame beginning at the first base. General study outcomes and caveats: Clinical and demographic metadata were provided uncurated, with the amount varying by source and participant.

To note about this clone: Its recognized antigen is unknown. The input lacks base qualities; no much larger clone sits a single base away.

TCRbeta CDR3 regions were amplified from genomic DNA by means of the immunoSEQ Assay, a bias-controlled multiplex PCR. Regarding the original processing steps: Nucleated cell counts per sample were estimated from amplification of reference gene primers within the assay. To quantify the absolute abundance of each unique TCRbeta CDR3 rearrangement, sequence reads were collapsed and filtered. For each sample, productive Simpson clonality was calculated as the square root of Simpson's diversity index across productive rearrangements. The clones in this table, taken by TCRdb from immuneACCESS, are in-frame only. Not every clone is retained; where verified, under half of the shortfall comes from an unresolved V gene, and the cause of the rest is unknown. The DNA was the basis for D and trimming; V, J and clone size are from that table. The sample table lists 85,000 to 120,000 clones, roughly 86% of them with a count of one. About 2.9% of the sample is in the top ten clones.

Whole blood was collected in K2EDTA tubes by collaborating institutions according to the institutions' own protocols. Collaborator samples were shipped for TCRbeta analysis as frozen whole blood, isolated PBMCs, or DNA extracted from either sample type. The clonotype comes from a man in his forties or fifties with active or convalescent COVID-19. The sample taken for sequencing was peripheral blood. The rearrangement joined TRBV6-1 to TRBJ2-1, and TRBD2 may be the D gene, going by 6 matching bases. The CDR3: CASSESGSGYNEQFF. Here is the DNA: TGTGCCAGCAGTGAATCGGGCAGCGGGTACAATGAGCAGTTCTTC.